This paragraph covers one T cell receptor (beta chain) sequence. Its cognate antigen is unknown. The sample originates from a study of CD8 T cells in Susac syndrome. Whole-study findings and limits: Clonal expansion was absent from the CD4+ T cell repertoires in Susac syndrome.

Reverse transcription of 0.5 to 1 ug RNA was performed with random hexamers. Amplification of TCR beta CDR3 spanned 54 Vbeta and 13 Jbeta via immunoSEQ multiplex PCR. TCRdb re-called the immunoSEQ multiplex PCR reads with MiXCR, one entry per CDR3 protein. The repertoire includes over 150,000 distinct CDR3 sequences, 85% to 95% of them detected once, and 0.099% sits in the top ten. This CDR3 contains 13 residues. Germline-derived CDR1 and CDR2 are SNHLY and FYNNEI. V lost 4 bases and J lost 11, with 17 bases in between. This receptor was identified in a human donor with Susac syndrome. The V gene is TRBV2, the J gene TRBJ1-1; tentatively, D is TRBD1 (5 bases). The sequencing input was CD4+ T cells from PBMCs. Here the CDR3 DNA reads TGTGCCAGCAGTGTAGGACACGGGGCTGGGGCTTTCTTT. Protein sequence: CASSVGHGAGAFF.